This TCR beta chain comes out of a study of T cell responses to AZD1222 COVID-19 vaccine. Germline CDR1 is MNHEY and CDR2 is SVGEGT. With 0 bases removed from V and 2 bases from J, the gap between germline ends came to 14 bases. CDR3 size: 16 residues. Assay used: immunoSEQ multiplex PCR; TCRdb lists only in-frame clones, some missing. Here the sample spans over 150,000 clones, about nine tenths being singletons. The sequences come from peripheral blood, collected 28 days after the second AZD1222 dose. The TCR sequence derives from an adult who received the AZD1222 COVID-19 vaccine. The chain has TRBV6-2 or TRBV6-3 and TRBJ2-7, with D perhaps TRBD1 (5 bases). DNA for the CDR3: TGTGCCAGCAGTTACTCCCTAAGGGGTAATACCTACGAGCAGTACTTC. Translating it yields CASSYSLRGNTYEQYF.